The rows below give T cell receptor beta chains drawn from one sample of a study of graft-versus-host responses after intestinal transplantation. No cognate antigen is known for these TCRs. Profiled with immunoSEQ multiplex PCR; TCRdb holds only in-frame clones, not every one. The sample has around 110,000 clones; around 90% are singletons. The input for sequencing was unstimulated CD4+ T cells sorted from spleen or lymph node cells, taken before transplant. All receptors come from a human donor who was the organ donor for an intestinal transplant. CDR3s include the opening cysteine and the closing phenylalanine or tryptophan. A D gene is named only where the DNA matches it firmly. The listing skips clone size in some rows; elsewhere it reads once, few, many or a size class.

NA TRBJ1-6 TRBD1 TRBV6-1 CASGIGQGFNSPLHF TGTGCCAGCGGTATAGGACAGGGGTTTAATTCACCCCTCCACTTT
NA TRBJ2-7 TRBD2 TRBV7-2 CASSLSGGETYEQYF TGTGCCAGCAGCCTCAGCGGGGGGGAGACCTACGAGCAGTACTTC
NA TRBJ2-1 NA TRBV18 CASSLTLGSYNEQFF TGTGCCAGCTCGTTAACCTTGGGCTCCTACAATGAGCAGTTCTTC
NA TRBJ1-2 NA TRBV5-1 CASRSGTRNLYGYTF TGCGCCAGCAGGAGCGGGACCCGCAACCTTTATGGCTACACCTTC
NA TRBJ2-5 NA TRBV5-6 CASSAGPGVETQYF TGTGCCAGCAGCGCGGGGCCAGGGGTAGAGACCCAGTACTTC
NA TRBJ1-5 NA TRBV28 CASSKGGSNQPQHF TGTGCCAGCAGTAAAGGGGGAAGCAATCAGCCCCAGCATTTT
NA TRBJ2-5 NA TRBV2 CASSEQLGQETQYF TGTGCCAGCAGTGAACAGCTCGGCCAAGAGACCCAGTACTTC
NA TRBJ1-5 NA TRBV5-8 CASSLVGRTAQHF TGTGCCAGCAGCTTGGTTGGAAGAACAGCCCAGCATTTT
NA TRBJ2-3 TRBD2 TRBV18 CASSHERGGRTDTQYF TGTGCCAGCTCACACGAGCGGGGGGGCCGCACAGATACGCAGTATTTT
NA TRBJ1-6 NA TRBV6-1 CASSETPDGNSPLHF TGTGCCAGCAGTGAAACACCGGACGGTAATTCACCCCTCCACTTT
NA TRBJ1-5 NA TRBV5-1 CASSLTGLGNQPQHF TGCGCCAGCAGCTTGACGGGGTTGGGCAATCAGCCCCAGCATTTT
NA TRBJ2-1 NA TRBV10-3 CAIRVSALSYNEQFF TGTGCCATCAGGGTGTCGGCACTCTCCTACAATGAGCAGTTCTTC
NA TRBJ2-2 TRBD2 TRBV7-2 CASSFTSAKGELFF TGTGCCAGCAGCTTTACTAGCGCCAAGGGGGAGCTGTTTTTT
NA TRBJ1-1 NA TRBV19 CASKGTQNTEAFF TGTGCCAGTAAAGGCACTCAGAACACTGAAGCTTTCTTT
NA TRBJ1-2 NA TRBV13 CASSLYTHSQNYGYTF TGTGCCAGCAGCTTATATACCCACAGCCAGAACTATGGCTACACCTTC
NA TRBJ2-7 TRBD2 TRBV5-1 CASSTSGGGSNEQYF TGCGCCAGCAGCACCTCTGGCGGGGGGTCCAACGAGCAGTACTTC
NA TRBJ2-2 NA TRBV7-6 CASSSLPGIIGATGELFF TGTGCCAGCAGCTCGCTCCCCGGGATAATCGGAGCCACCGGGGAGCTGTTTTTT
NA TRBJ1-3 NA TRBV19 CASRTLGRIVSGNTIYF TGTGCCAGTAGAACCCTGGGACGGATCGTCTCTGGAAACACCATATATTTT
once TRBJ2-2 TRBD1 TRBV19 CASSDGTVGELFF TGTGCCAGTAGTGACGGGACAGTCGGGGAGCTGTTTTTT
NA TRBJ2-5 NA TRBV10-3 CAIRGIRETQYF TGTGCCATCAGGGGAATAAGGGAGACCCAGTACTTC
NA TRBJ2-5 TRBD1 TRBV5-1 CASSSGGGEETQYF TGCGCCAGCAGCTCAGGGGGCGGAGAAGAGACCCAGTACTTC
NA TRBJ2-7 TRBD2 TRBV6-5 CASTGAGITGEQYF TGTGCCAGCACCGGAGCGGGGATTACTGGCGAGCAGTACTTC
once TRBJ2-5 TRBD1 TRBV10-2 CATSRGETQYF TGCGCCACTAGCAGGGGGGAGACCCAGTACTTC
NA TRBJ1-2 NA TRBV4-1 CASSQGPRFLYGYTF TGCGCCAGCAGCCAAGGTCCCAGATTCCTCTATGGCTACACCTTC
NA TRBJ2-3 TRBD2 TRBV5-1 CASSRSGGLTDTQYF TGCGCCAGCAGTAGGAGCGGGGGGCTCACAGATACGCAGTATTTT
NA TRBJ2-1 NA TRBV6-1 CASSWSSAYNEQFF TGTGCCAGCAGCTGGTCTAGCGCCTACAATGAGCAGTTCTTC
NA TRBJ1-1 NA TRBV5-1 CASSRDGEAFF TGCGCCAGCAGCCGGGACGGTGAAGCTTTCTTT
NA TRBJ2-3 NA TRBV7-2 CASSLSSRGRITQYF TGTGCCAGCAGCTTAAGCTCTAGAGGCCGCATTACGCAGTATTTT
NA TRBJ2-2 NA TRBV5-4 CASSLGETANTGELFF TGTGCCAGCAGCTTGGGGGAAACCGCGAACACCGGGGAGCTGTTTTTT
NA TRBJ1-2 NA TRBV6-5 CASMFVRDGYTF TGTGCCAGCATGTTCGTGAGGGACGGCTACACCTTC
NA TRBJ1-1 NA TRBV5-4 CASSSSMNTEAFF TGTGCCAGCAGCTCGAGCATGAACACTGAAGCTTTCTTT
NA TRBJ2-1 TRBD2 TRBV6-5 CASSSRTSGRIEQFF TGTGCCAGCAGTTCAAGGACTAGCGGGAGGATTGAGCAGTTCTTC
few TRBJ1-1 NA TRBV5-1 CASSGPQNTEAFF TGCGCCAGCAGCGGTCCCCAGAACACTGAAGCTTTCTTT
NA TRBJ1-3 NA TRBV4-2 CASSQGGRGSGNTIYF TGTGCCAGCAGCCAGGGGGGACGGGGCTCTGGAAACACCATATATTTT
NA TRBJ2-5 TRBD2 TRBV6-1 CASSDAGGPIGETQYF TGTGCCAGCAGTGACGCGGGAGGGCCTATAGGAGAGACCCAGTACTTC
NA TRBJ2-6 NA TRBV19 CASSIAVSGANVLTF TGTGCCAGTAGTATAGCGGTCTCTGGGGCCAACGTCCTGACTTTC
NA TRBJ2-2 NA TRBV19 CASSAGQANTGELFF TGTGCCAGTAGTGCGGGACAAGCGAACACCGGGGAGCTGTTTTTT
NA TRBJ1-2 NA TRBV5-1 CASSLDPGGDYGYTF TGCGCCAGCAGCTTGGATCCAGGAGGCGACTATGGCTACACCTTC
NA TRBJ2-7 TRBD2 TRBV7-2 CASSSWTSGRDEQYF TGTGCCAGCAGCTCCTGGACTAGCGGAAGGGACGAGCAGTACTTC
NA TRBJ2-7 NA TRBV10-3 CAIRDTGFSYEQYF TGTGCCATCAGGGACACAGGGTTCTCCTACGAGCAGTACTTC
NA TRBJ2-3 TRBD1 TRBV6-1 CATEIDRGLMDTQYF TGTGCCACCGAAATCGACAGGGGGTTAATGGATACGCAGTATTTT
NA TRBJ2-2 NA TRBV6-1 CASTARWNTGELFF TGTGCCAGCACTGCTAGATGGAACACCGGGGAGCTGTTTTTT
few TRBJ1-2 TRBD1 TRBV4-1 CASSQDRGGFYGYTF TGTGCCAGCAGCCAGGACAGGGGAGGGTTCTATGGCTACACCTTC
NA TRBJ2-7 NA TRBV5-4 CASSLERGYEQYF TGTGCCAGCAGCTTGGAACGGGGCTACGAGCAGTACTTC
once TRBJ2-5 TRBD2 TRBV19 CASSTLPSGGSSETQYF TGTGCCAGTAGTACCCTACCTAGCGGGGGTTCCTCGGAGACCCAGTACTTC
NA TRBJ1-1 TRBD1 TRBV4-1 CASSQRYPATGLAEAFF TGCGCCAGCAGCCAAAGATACCCCGCGACAGGGTTGGCTGAAGCTTTCTTT
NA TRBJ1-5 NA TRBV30 CAWSQRTDRNQPQHF TGTGCCTGGAGTCAAAGGACAGATCGCAATCAGCCCCAGCATTTT
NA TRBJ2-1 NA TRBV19 CASSMGRWGNEQFF TGTGCCAGTAGTATGGGGCGCTGGGGAAATGAGCAGTTCTTC
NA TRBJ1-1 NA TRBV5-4 CASSLPLDPGEAFF TGTGCCAGCAGCTTACCTCTCGACCCAGGTGAAGCTTTCTTT
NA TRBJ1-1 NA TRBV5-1 CASSQVTGNTEAFF TGCGCCAGCAGCCAAGTGACGGGTAACACTGAAGCTTTCTTT
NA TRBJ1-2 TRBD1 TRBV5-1 CASSPGQGNYGYTF TGCGCCAGCAGCCCCGGACAGGGGAACTATGGCTACACCTTC
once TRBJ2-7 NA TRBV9 CASSVAQGYEQYF TGTGCCAGCAGCGTAGCTCAGGGCTACGAGCAGTACTTC
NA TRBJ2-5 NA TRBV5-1 CASSIQETQYF TGCGCCAGCAGCATCCAAGAGACCCAGTACTTC
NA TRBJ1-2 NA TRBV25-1 CASSNHDRINYGYTF TGTGCCAGCAGTAATCATGACAGGATTAACTATGGCTACACCTTC
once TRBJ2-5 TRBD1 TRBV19 CASSNTGTGVETQYF TGTGCCAGTAGTAATACCGGGACAGGCGTAGAGACCCAGTACTTC